A single sample is the source of the 23 T cell receptor beta chains below, sequenced in a study of cytomegalovirus exposure and HLA in healthy donors. A multiplex PCR was run with 60 Vbeta primers and 13 Jbeta primers. Here immunoSEQ multiplex PCR was the method, and the copy in TCRdb shows in-frame clones only, minus some. The sample lists over 150,000 clones; roughly four fifths were seen once. Sequencing was carried out using PBMCs. The receptors come from a male donor in good health and CMV-seropositive.

This sequence joins TRBV19 and TRBJ2-5; possibly TRBD1 for D (6 bases). The V gene's germline CDR1 is LNHDA and CDR2 SQIVND (reference sequence). CDR3 length equals 13 residues. Trimming removed 1 base at V and 7 bases at J, with 10 bases between. Here the CDR3 DNA reads TGTGCCAGTAGTATAGTGGGCAGGGGGACCCAGTACTTC. It is translated as CASSIVGRGTQYF.

The chain employs TRBV6-6 and TRBJ2-3; TRBD2 aligns across 9 bases. From germline, CDR1 is MNHNY and CDR2 SVGAGI (reference sequence). V lost 2 bases to trimming and J lost 1 base; unmatched junction nucleotides: 4. CDR3 size: 16 residues. DNA of the CDR3: TGTGCCAGCAGTTACCCTCAGCGGGGGGGCACAGATACGCAGTATTTT. This sequence encodes CASSYPQRGGTDTQYF.

This chain uses TRBV25-1 with TRBJ1-2; TRBD1 might be the D (5 bases). The CDR3 spans 13 residues. Trimming removed 0 bases from V and 6 bases from J, with 8 bases in between. The germline gives CDR1 MGHDK, CDR2 SYGVNS. The CDR3 spells CASSEYREDGYTF. As DNA, the CDR3 is TGTGCCAGCAGTGAATACAGGGAAGATGGCTACACCTTC.

V gene TRBV18 combines with J gene TRBJ2-5; TRBD1 matches at 9 bases. CDR1 is KGHSH, CDR2 LQKENI, per germline. Unmatched junction bases numbered 7, after V lost 4 bases and J lost 4 bases. This CDR3 is built from 15 residues. The CDR3: CASSQTGTGSETQYF. CDR3 nucleotide sequence: TGTGCCAGCTCACAAACCGGGACAGGGTCAGAGACCCAGTACTTC.

The chain joins TRBV28 to TRBJ1-1; D gene uncertain. Germline V gene lookup returns CDR1 MDHEN and CDR2 SYDVKM. The CDR3 contains 11 residues. V gave up 8 bases and J gave up 8 bases, with 12 bases separating them. For the CDR3, the DNA is TGTGCCAGCTTGGGAGGGTTGGAAGCTTTCTTT. Protein: CASLGGLEAFF. Variable domain in full (rest from reference TRBV28 and TRBJ1-1): DVKVTQSSRYLVKRTGEKVFLECVQDMDHENMFWYRQDPGLGLRLIYFSYDVKMKEKGDIPEGYSVSREKKERFSLILESASTNQTSMYLCASLGGLEAFFGQGTRLTVV.

This chain connects TRBV6-5 to TRBJ1-5, with D hard to call. The CDR3 consists of 13 residues. CDR1 and CDR2 from the germline V gene are MNHEY and SVGAGI. Trimming removed 5 bases from V and 5 bases from J, with 10 bases in between. In nucleotides, the CDR3 is TGTGCCAGCAGTCGGCGGGCGGATCAGCCCCAGCATTTT. This translates into CASSRRADQPQHF.

The gene calls are TRBV28 and TRBJ2-1, with 8 bases identical to TRBD2. Germline values: CDR1 MDHEN, CDR2 SYDVKM. V gave up 1 base and J gave up 0 bases; unmatched junction bases: 17. The CDR3 consists of 21 residues. As DNA, the CDR3 is TGTGCCAGCAGTTTATCCCCTGGGACTAGTATGGTCTTTCTCTCCTACAATGAGCAGTTCTTC. This encodes CASSLSPGTSMVFLSYNEQFF.

A single count supports this clone. The gene calls are TRBV5-8 and TRBJ1-6; D is possibly TRBD1 (5 bases). The CDR3 runs to 15 residues. Trimming cost V 4 bases and J 5 bases, with 13 bases left between them. Germline assignment: CDR1 SGHTS and CDR2 YDEGEE. The CDR3 DNA is TGTGCCAGCAGCCCCCCTGACAGAAATAATTCACCCCTCCACTTT. It codes for CASSPPDRNNSPLHF.

A note on this clone: This specimen includes other DNA sequences encoding the same CDR3. The genes are TRBV4-3 and TRBJ2-3; 8 bases line up with TRBD2. This CDR3 region has 15 residues. Germline CDR1 and CDR2: LGHNA and YSLEER. With V trimmed by 0 bases and J by 4 bases, 3 bases remained unmatched. The CDR3 here is CASSQDRGGADTQYF. The CDR3 DNA sequence: TGCGCCAGCAGCCAAGATCGGGGGGGGGCAGATACGCAGTATTTT.

The V call is TRBV10-1, the J call TRBJ1-2, with D perhaps matching TRBD1 (5 bases). The CDR3 has 12 amino acids. Per the germline V gene, CDR1 is WNHNN and CDR2 is SYGVQD (reference sequence). V was pared by 5 bases and J by 2 bases, with 6 bases between. CDR3 protein: CASSSGNYGYTF. Written as DNA, the CDR3 is TGCGCCAGCAGTTCAGGGAACTATGGCTACACCTTC.

This clone was detected once. The gene calls are TRBV2 and TRBJ1-6; D gene unclear. Per the germline V gene, CDR1 is SNHLY and CDR2 is FYNNEI. The CDR3 extends over 15 amino acids. With 7 bases removed from V and 9 bases from J, the gap between germline ends came to 19 bases. The CDR3 DNA reads as TGTGCCAGCAAGGCAGGACCCGGGGTCGGTTCACCCCTCCACTTT. Translation: CASKAGPGVGSPLHF.

This chain uses TRBV19 with TRBJ1-4; 7 bases agree with TRBD1. This CDR3 spans 14 amino acids. Trimming at V came to 5 bases and at J to 10 bases, leaving 10 bases not matched to a gene. Germline V gene data show CDR1 as LNHDA and CDR2 as SQIVND (reference sequence). The CDR3 sequence: CASSSQTGFGKLFF. In nucleotides, the CDR3 is TGTGCCAGTAGTTCCCAGACAGGGTTTGGAAAACTGTTTTTT.

The rearrangement joins TRBV25-1 to TRBJ1-2, with D perhaps matching TRBD1 (5 bases). Germline-derived CDR1 and CDR2 are MGHDK and SYGVNS. Trimming stripped 0 bases from V and 2 bases from J, with 13 bases between. The CDR3 totals 16 residues. CDR3: CASSEYSDRGNYGYTF. The CDR3 DNA sequence: TGTGCCAGCAGTGAATATTCGGATCGGGGGAACTATGGCTACACCTTC.

The gene calls are TRBV28 and TRBJ2-2; 7 bases align to TRBD2. Unmatched junction bases numbered 7, after V lost 0 bases and J lost 6 bases. The CDR3 length is 16 residues. Germline CDR1 reads MDHEN; CDR2 reads SYDVKM. CDR3 sequence (DNA): TGTGCCAGCAGTTTATGGGGCGGGAGCGGGCCCGGGGAGCTGTTTTTT. It is translated as CASSLWGGSGPGELFF. Looking up the rest from reference TRBV28 and TRBJ2-2 gives the full variable domain: DVKVTQSSRYLVKRTGEKVFLECVQDMDHENMFWYRQDPGLGLRLIYFSYDVKMKEKGDIPEGYSVSREKKERFSLILESASTNQTSMYLCASSLWGGSGPGELFFGEGSRLTVL.

V is TRBV5-1 and J is TRBJ1-5; 8 bases are a match to TRBD1. The junction had 3 bases not matched to a gene; V was cut back by 4 bases and J by 3 bases. This CDR3 is 14 amino acids long. Germline CDR1 SGHRS, CDR2 YFSETQ. The CDR3, as DNA: TGCGCCAGCAGCCCGGACAGGGACAATCAGCCCCAGCATTTT. Translation: CASSPDRDNQPQHF.

Worth noting for this clone: This same CDR3 is encoded by further DNA sequences in the sample. The J gene is TRBJ1-1, the V gene TRBV14; maybe TRBD1 (6 bases). This CDR3 is 15 amino acids long. Trimming shortened V by 4 bases and J by 2 bases, and 14 bases separated the two germline ends. Per germline, CDR1 SGHDN and CDR2 FVKESK. CDR3 DNA: TGTGCCAGCAGCCTCCGAACAGGGCGTAACACTGAAGCTTTCTTT. This translates into CASSLRTGRNTEAFF.

The chain uses TRBV5-1 and TRBJ2-7; D gene uncertain. The V end lost 2 bases, the J end lost 3 bases, and 12 bases lay between the germline ends. The CDR3 runs 14 residues. CDR1 SGHRS and CDR2 YFSETQ come from the germline V gene. CDR3 nucleotide sequence: TGCGCCAGCAGCTTCGAGACATTTCTCTACGAGCAGTACTTC. It is translated as CASSFETFLYEQYF.

The chain is built from TRBV7-8 and TRBJ1-1, with D tentatively TRBD1 (6 bases). Germline CDR1 reads SGHVS; CDR2 reads FQNEAQ. The V and J ends lost 1 base and 5 bases respectively, with 17 bases between them. The CDR3 loop spans 16 amino acids. In nucleotides, the CDR3 is TGTGCCAGCAGCTTAGGCCCGGGGGGGGCCATTACTGAAGCTTTCTTT. Its translation: CASSLGPGGAITEAFF.

The J gene is TRBJ1-5, the V gene TRBV5-1; 7 bases line up with TRBD1. The V segment lost 0 bases and the J segment 2 bases; nucleotides outside the gene matches: 5. CDR3 length: 16 residues. Germline V gene data show CDR1 as SGHRS and CDR2 as YFSETQ. The DNA of the CDR3 is TGCGCCAGCAGCTTGGGGGACAGCGCCGGCAATCAGCCCCAGCATTTT. Its translation: CASSLGDSAGNQPQHF.

This rearrangement joins TRBV18 to TRBJ2-5; D might be TRBD1 (5 bases). The J call is doubtful: the DNA matches TRBJ2-7 better. This CDR3 contains 15 residues. Germline lookup yields CDR1 KGHSH and CDR2 LQKENI. CDR3 DNA sequence: TGTGCCAGCTCACCACTTCAGGGCCCCCTACTCGAGCAGTACTTC. Encoded protein: CASSPLQGPLLEQYF.

The rearrangement links TRBV15 to TRBJ2-7, with 9 bases that match TRBD1. After removal of 5 bases from V and 0 bases from J, the junction contained 8 bases not matched to a gene. Germline V gene data show CDR1 as LNHNV and CDR2 as YYDKDF (reference sequence). The CDR3 sequence is 16 residues long. The CDR3 loop is CATSRIDRGDSYEQYF. In nucleotides, the CDR3 is TGTGCCACCAGCCGAATCGACAGGGGGGACTCCTACGAGCAGTACTTC.

This chain uses TRBV7-9 with TRBJ1-2; possible D gene TRBD1, 6 bases. The CDR3 is made up of 15 amino acids. Trimming stripped 4 bases from V and 6 bases from J, with 18 bases between. The germline V gene encodes CDR1 SEHNR and CDR2 FQNEAQ (reference sequence). The CDR3 protein is CASSSTGTGMDGYTF. CDR3 nucleotide sequence: TGTGCCAGCAGCTCCACAGGGACGGGAATGGATGGCTACACCTTC.

The CDR3 region is CASSLALLAGDEQYF. The CDR3 DNA reads TGTGCCAGCAGCTTAGCGCTGCTAGCGGGAGACGAGCAGTACTTC. The chain is built from TRBV7-9 and TRBJ2-7, with 10 bases fitting TRBD2. With V trimmed by 0 bases and J by 5 bases, 4 bases remained unmatched. CDR3 length equals 15 residues. Germline lookup yields CDR1 SEHNR and CDR2 FQNEAQ (reference sequence).